This entry concerns a single T cell receptor (beta chain). Per the original data handling: It was from reference gene primer amplification that nucleated cell counts were estimated. Sequencing used immunoSEQ multiplex PCR; TCRdb keeps in-frame clones, though not all of them. V, J and clone size were drawn from that table, and D and trimming were deduced from the DNA. Here the sample spans a few hundred thousand clones, 70% to 90% being singletons. The source of the sample is a study of blood T cell repertoires in COVID-19. Study-wide context: From the United States, Italy and Spain came samples of acute and convalescent COVID-19.

Cohort placement rested on clinical history that participants reported themselves. Either two negative PCRs, clearance, or symptom resolution qualified Cohort 3 donors as recovered. V trimming: 2 bases; J trimming: 5 bases; junction bases outside the gene matches: 0. CDR1 is MDHEN, CDR2 SYDVKM, per germline. The CDR3 covers 14 residues. The sample comprised PBMCs or T cells enriched from blood (not recorded which). The chain is built from TRBV28 and TRBJ1-4; 9 nucleotides match TRBD1. This clonotype was obtained from a woman aged 50 to 60 who had recovered from COVID-19. The CDR3 sequence: CASSLGTGNEKLFF. CDR3 coding DNA: TGTGCCAGCAGTTTAGGGACAGGGAATGAAAAACTGTTTTTT.